The clone carrying this TCR beta chain was seen ten or more times. The record originates from a study of low-dose radiotherapy and immunotherapy resistance in tumors. Study context: Across 26 weeks, 13 Gy in total went to Cohort 2, delivered as 1 Gy per fraction every two weeks. Ipilimumab 1 mg/kg every six weeks, together with nivolumab 240 mg every two weeks, was given intravenously to patients. Each two-week cycle included intravenous cyclophosphamide 200 mg/m2, given one day before radiation and immunotherapy.

The CDR3 loop spans 14 amino acids. Germline V CDR1 and CDR2: KGHDR, SFDVKD. With 1 base clipped from V and 4 bases from J, the junction kept 1 base outside the gene matches. Gene-specific TRAV and TRBV primers were used for first-strand cDNA, covering alpha and beta chains. The PCR that amplified TCRs ran for 20 cycles, relying on a constant-region primer and a V-primer adapter. MiXCR, applied by TCRdb to the reads, yields one record per CDR3 protein. Among some 46,000 distinct CDR3 sequences, 20% to 30% were seen once, and the ten largest hold roughly a tenth. Documented time point: after trial treatment. Stated treatment: LDRT plus nivolumab, ipilimumab, low-dose cyclophosphamide and aspirin (RACIN trial).

The chain links TRBV24-1 to TRBJ2-3, with TRBD2 matching 7 bases. The input for sequencing was PBMCs, taken after low-dose radiotherapy plus immunotherapy. The source of this sequence is a male donor with prostate cancer. This CDR3 is CATSDFGLADTQYF. The CDR3 region has the DNA TGTGCCACCAGTGATTTCGGACTAGCAGATACGCAGTATTTT.